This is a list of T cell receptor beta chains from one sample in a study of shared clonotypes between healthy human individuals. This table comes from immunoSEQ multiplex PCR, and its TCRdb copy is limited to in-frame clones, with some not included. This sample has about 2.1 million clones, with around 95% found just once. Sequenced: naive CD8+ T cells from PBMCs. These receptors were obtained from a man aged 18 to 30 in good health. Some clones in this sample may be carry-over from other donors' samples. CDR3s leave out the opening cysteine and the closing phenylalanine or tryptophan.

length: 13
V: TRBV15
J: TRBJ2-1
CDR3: ATSSDRGPGNEQF

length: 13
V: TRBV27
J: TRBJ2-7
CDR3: ASSLNDPTYYEQY

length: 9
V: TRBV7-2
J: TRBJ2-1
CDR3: ASSLTWEQF

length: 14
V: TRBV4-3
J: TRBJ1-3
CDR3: ASSQDWGDSGNTIY

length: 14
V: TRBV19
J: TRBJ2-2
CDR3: ASSILGPVHTGELF

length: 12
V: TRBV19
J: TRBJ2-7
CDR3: ASSIGGRYYEQY

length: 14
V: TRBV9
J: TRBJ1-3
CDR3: ASSHSRTLSGNTIY

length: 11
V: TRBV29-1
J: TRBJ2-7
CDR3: SARPPSDYEQY

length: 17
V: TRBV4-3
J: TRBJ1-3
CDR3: ASTLMGQQHLTSGNTIY

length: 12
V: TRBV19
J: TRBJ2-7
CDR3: ASSIGRGDYEQY

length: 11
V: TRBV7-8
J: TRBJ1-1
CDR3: ASSLQGGTEAF

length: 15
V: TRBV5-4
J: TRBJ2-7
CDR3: ASSLVAGGQSSYEQY

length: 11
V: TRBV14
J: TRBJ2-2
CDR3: ASSQDRIGELF

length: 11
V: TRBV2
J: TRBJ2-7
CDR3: ASSVYRGPEQY

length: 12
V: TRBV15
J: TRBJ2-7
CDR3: ATSLAESSYEQY

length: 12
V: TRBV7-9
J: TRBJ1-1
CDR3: ASSSPTGGVEAF

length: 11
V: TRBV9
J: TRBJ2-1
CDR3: ASSVAAYNEQF

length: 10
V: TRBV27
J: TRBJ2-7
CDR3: ASSSGSREQY

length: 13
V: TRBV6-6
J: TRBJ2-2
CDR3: ASSTGHMNTGELF

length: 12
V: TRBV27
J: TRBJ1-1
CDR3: ASRDRGQNTEAF

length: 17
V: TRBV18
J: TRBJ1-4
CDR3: ASSPLSGTVRSTNEKLF

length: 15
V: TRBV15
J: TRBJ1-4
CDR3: ATSRDTQWRGNEKLF

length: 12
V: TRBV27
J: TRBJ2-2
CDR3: ASTVGRGTGELF

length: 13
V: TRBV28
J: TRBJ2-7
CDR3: ASSPRTSGSDEQY

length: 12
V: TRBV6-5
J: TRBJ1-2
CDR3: ASSYGQAFYGYT

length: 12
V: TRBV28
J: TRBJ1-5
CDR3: ASSSPGEGQPQH

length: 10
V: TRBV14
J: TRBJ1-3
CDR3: ASSTHGNTIY

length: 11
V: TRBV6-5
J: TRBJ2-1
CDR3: ASRPGTYNEQF

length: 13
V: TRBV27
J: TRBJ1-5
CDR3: ATGRVRGGNQPQH

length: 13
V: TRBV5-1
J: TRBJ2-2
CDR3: ASSSSGGNTGELF

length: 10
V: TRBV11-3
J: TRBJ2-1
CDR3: ASSFHLNEQF

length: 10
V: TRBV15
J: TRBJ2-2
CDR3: ATSRDNGELF

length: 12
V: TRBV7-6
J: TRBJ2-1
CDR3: ASSSGTSHNEQF

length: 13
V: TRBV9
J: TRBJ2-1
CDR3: ASSVGPRLRNEQF

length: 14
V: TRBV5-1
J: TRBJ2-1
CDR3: ASSRTLAGVYNEQF

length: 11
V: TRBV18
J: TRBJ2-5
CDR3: ASSPPAEETQY

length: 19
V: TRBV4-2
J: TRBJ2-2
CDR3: ASSQAGLAGGNDHRTGELF

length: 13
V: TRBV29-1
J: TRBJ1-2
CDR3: SVRSAQGQLDGYT

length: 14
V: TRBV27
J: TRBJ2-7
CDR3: ASIGPGLAGYYEQY

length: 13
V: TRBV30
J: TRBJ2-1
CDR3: AWSVEAGGWNEQF

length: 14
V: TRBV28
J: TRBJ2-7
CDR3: ASTAPDSFSSYEQY

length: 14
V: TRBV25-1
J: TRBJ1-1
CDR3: ASSESRTGPHPEAF

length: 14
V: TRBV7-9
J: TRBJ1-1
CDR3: ASSLVTGLPNTEAF

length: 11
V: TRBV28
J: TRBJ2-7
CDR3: ASSPSASYEQY

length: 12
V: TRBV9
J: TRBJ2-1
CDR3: ASSVTGDYNEQF